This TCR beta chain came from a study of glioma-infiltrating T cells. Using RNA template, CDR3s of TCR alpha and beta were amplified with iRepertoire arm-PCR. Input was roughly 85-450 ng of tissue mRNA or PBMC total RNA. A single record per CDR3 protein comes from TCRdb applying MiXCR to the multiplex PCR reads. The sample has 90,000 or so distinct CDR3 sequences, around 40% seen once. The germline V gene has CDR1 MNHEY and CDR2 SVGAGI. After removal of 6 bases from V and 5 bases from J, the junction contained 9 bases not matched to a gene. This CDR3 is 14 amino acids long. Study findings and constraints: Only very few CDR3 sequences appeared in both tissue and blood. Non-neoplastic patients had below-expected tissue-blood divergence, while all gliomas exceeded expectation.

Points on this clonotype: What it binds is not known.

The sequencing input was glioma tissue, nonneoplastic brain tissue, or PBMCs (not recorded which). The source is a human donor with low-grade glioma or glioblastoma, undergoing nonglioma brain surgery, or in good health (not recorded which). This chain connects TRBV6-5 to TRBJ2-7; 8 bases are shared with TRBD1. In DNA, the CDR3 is TGTGCCAGCAGGAGGGCAGGACAGGGCCACGAGCAGTACTTC. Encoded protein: CASRRAGQGHEQYF.